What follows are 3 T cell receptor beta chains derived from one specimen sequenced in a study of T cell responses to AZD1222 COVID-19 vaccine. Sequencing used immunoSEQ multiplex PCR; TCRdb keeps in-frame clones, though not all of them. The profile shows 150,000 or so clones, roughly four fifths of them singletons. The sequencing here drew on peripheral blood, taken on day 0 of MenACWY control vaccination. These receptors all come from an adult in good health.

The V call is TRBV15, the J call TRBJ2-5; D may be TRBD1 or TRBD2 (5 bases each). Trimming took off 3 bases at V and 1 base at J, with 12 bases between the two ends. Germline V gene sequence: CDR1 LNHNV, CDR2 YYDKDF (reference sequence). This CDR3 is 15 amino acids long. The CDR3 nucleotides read TGTGCCACCAGCAGGTGGAAGGGGAGCCAAGAGACCCAGTACTTC. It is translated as CATSRWKGSQETQYF.

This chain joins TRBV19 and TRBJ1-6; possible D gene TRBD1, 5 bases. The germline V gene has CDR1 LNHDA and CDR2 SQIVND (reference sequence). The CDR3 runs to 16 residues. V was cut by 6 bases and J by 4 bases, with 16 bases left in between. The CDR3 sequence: CASSGPPGRYNSPLHF. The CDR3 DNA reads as TGTGCCAGTAGCGGTCCCCCGGGACGTTATAATTCACCCCTCCACTTT.

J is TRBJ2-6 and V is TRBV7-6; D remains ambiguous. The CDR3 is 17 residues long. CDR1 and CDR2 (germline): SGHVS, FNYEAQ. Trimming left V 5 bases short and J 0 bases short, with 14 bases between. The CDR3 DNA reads TGTGCCAGCAGCCGTCGCCCCGGAACCTCTGGGGCCAACGTCCTGACTTTC. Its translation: CASSRRPGTSGANVLTF.